The 8 T cell receptor beta chains presented below share a single source sample, sequenced in a study of technical replicates of blood from a handful of donors. Generated by immunoSEQ multiplex PCR, the TCRdb table keeps only in-frame clones and is missing some. The table includes approximately 97,000 clones, roughly 95% detected once. Input material: T cells isolated from PBMCs. These receptors were obtained from a human donor in good health.

This chain uses TRBV10-3 with TRBJ2-7; D may be TRBD2 (6 bases). The CDR3 length is 18 residues. The germline gives CDR1 ENHRY, CDR2 SYGVKD. With 0 bases removed from V and 4 bases from J, the gap between germline ends came to 22 bases. The CDR3 region is CAISESIRGSIRGYEQYF. CDR3 coding DNA: TGTGCCATCAGTGAGTCGATTAGGGGATCGATACGGGGGTACGAGCAGTACTTC.

V and J are TRBV6-6 and TRBJ1-2; 9 nucleotides match TRBD1. The junction had 8 bases not matched to a gene; V was cut back by 5 bases and J by 4 bases. Germline V gives CDR1 MNHNY, CDR2 SVGAGI (reference sequence). This CDR3 comprises 15 residues. In DNA, the CDR3 is TGTGCCAGCAGTCCTCCCGGGACAGGGACCTATGGCTACACCTTC. It translates to CASSPPGTGTYGYTF.

The gene calls are TRBV9 and TRBJ2-5, with 8 bases identical to TRBD1. CDR3 size: 17 residues. Germline CDR1 and CDR2: SGDLS and YYNGEE. V trimming: 0 bases; J trimming: 5 bases; junction bases outside the gene matches: 12. CDR3 sequence reads: CASSVDSGQGTAETQYF. CDR3 in DNA: TGTGCCAGCAGCGTAGACTCCGGACAGGGAACTGCGGAGACCCAGTACTTC.

This chain connects TRBV19 to TRBJ2-5, with D possibly TRBD2 on 7 matching bases. V lost 5 bases and J lost 4, with 11 bases in between. Germline-derived CDR1 and CDR2 are LNHDA and SQIVND (reference sequence). This CDR3 is built from 13 residues. The CDR3 region is CASSWGGSETQYF. The CDR3 region has the DNA TGTGCCAGTAGTTGGGGGGGCTCAGAGACCCAGTACTTC.

The chain employs TRBV4-2 and TRBJ2-1; 11 nucleotides agree with TRBD2. CDR3 length: 17 residues. J was trimmed by 3 bases and V by 0 bases; bases with no gene match: 4. Germline V lookup: CDR1 LGHNA, CDR2 YNFKEQ. The CDR3 reads CASSQEQLAGVYNEQFF. CDR3 sequence (DNA): TGTGCCAGCAGCCAAGAGCAACTAGCGGGAGTCTACAATGAGCAGTTCTTC.

The V and J genes are TRBV25-1 and TRBJ2-1; TRBD2 might be the D (6 bases). V was shortened by 2 bases and J by 9 bases, with 23 bases between the two germline ends. Germline V gene data show CDR1 as MGHDK and CDR2 as SYGVNS. This CDR3 is 17 amino acids long. In nucleotides, the CDR3 is TGTGCCAGCAGTGAACGATTTGGTGCGGGACGGCGAGGTGAGCAGTTCTTC. As protein: CASSERFGAGRRGEQFF.

V and J are TRBV5-6 and TRBJ2-4, with 9 nucleotides matching TRBD1. CDR1 and CDR2 from the germline V gene are SGHDT and YYEEEE. The CDR3 length is 14 residues. Germline trimming cut 1 base from V and 8 bases from J; bases unmatched to any gene: 4. CDR3 region: CASSLWDRVYIQYF. The CDR3 coding sequence is TGTGCCAGCAGCTTGTGGGACAGGGTGTACATTCAGTACTTC.

This chain connects TRBV5-6 to TRBJ2-5, with D tentatively TRBD1 (5 bases). Germline V gene lookup returns CDR1 SGHDT and CDR2 YYEEEE. The CDR3 is 18 residues long. Deletions cut 4 bases from V and 5 bases from J, with 27 bases between. CDR3 in DNA: TGTGCCAGCAGCGACCCCAGGGATGACCGGCTCACGGGCGAGACCCAGTACTTC. Translated: CASSDPRDDRLTGETQYF.